The next 20 T cell receptor beta chains were all read from a single sample in a study of Ad26.COV2.S vaccination and SARS-CoV-2 variants. Generated by immunoSEQ multiplex PCR, the TCRdb table keeps only in-frame clones and is missing some. The sample records 350,000 to 450,000 clones, just over 90% being singletons. Source: peripheral blood, taken after recovery from COVID-19. These TCRs come from a human donor who had recovered from COVID-19.

The chain joins TRBV7-6 to TRBJ1-1, with 10 bases aligning to TRBD1. The ends lost 5 bases at V and 8 bases at J; junction bases unmatched: 5. The CDR3 is made up of 13 amino acids. Germline V gene lookup returns CDR1 SGHVS and CDR2 FNYEAQ. The CDR3 DNA is TGTGCCAGCAGCCAGGGACAGGGGCTCGAAGCTTTCTTT. Translated, it gives CASSQGQGLEAFF.

The chain has TRBV6-5 and TRBJ1-5; TRBD1 matches at 8 bases. The CDR3 totals 14 residues. Germline trimming cut 5 bases from V and 3 bases from J; bases unmatched to any gene: 3. Germline assignment: CDR1 MNHEY and CDR2 SVGAGI. Here the CDR3 reads CASSRRGLNQPQHF. In nucleotides, the CDR3 is TGTGCCAGCAGTCGCAGGGGGCTCAATCAGCCCCAGCATTTT.

The chain couples TRBV6-2 or TRBV6-3 to TRBJ2-3; D remains unclear. From germline, CDR1 is MNHEY and CDR2 SVGEGT. The germline V and J ends were trimmed by 2 bases and 3 bases, with 6 bases remaining between them. There are 13 residues in the CDR3. The CDR3 DNA follows: TGTGCCAGCAGTTACATACGGACAGATACGCAGTATTTT. This codes for CASSYIRTDTQYF.

This CDR3 is CASSRGQGYYEQYF. The DNA for the CDR3 is TGCGCCAGCAGCAGAGGACAGGGGTACTACGAGCAGTACTTC. This sequence joins TRBV5-1 and TRBJ2-7; 9 bases align to TRBD1. Germline CDR1 SGHRS, CDR2 YFSETQ. Trimming at V came to 4 bases and at J to 3 bases, leaving 5 bases not matched to a gene. CDR3 size: 14 residues.

The chain recombines TRBV3-1 (or the pseudogene TRBV3-2) with TRBJ2-5; D perhaps matches TRBD2 (6 bases). There are 14 residues in the CDR3. Per germline, CDR1 LGHDT and CDR2 YNNKEL (reference sequence). Trimming removed 1 base at V and 2 bases at J, with 8 bases between. The CDR3 region is CASSQGTIQETQYF. DNA for the CDR3: TGTGCCAGCAGCCAAGGGACTATTCAAGAGACCCAGTACTTC.

The rearrangement joins TRBV27 to TRBJ1-5; maybe TRBD1 (6 bases). Germline assignment: CDR1 MNHEY and CDR2 SMNVEV (reference sequence). Trimming left V 5 bases short and J 5 bases short, with 19 bases between. CDR3 length equals 16 residues. In DNA, the CDR3 is TGTGCCAGCAGTCCGCTGACAGGATCGGGGGATCAGCCCCAGCATTTT. Protein: CASSPLTGSGDQPQHF.

This chain joins TRBV4-1 and TRBJ2-7; D may be TRBD1 (6 bases). Trimming took 6 bases from V and 3 from J, leaving 12 bases between them. Germline V CDR1 and CDR2: MGHRA, YSYEKL. The CDR3 consists of 13 residues. CDR3 DNA sequence: TGCGCCAGCAGGGGACACAAGGACTACGAGCAGTACTTC. This codes for CASRGHKDYEQYF.

The chain couples TRBV25-1 to TRBJ2-2, with 7 nucleotides matching TRBD2. V shed 0 bases and J 6 bases; nucleotides not matched to a gene: 1. The CDR3 runs to 14 residues. CDR1 MGHDK and CDR2 SYGVNS come from the germline V gene. CDR3 sequence reads: CASSEYGGSGELFF. The CDR3 coding sequence is TGTGCCAGCAGTGAATACGGGGGGTCCGGGGAGCTGTTTTTT.

V is TRBV4-3 and J is TRBJ2-1, with 7 bases identical to TRBD2. From germline, CDR1 is LGHNA and CDR2 YSLEER. The CDR3 covers 14 residues. Germline trimming cut 4 bases from V and 10 bases from J; bases unmatched to any gene: 10. The CDR3 reads CASSPGLPIWEQFF. DNA of the CDR3: TGCGCCAGCAGCCCGGGACTACCGATTTGGGAGCAGTTCTTC.

The V call is TRBV6-5, the J call TRBJ2-5; maybe TRBD2 (5 bases). There are 13 residues in the CDR3. Germline V gene sequence: CDR1 MNHEY, CDR2 SVGAGI. Trimming took 7 bases from V and 2 from J, leaving 11 bases between them. CDR3 bases: TGTGCCAGCACCCCTGGACTTCAAGAGACCCAGTACTTC. As protein: CASTPGLQETQYF.

This chain connects TRBV6-1 to TRBJ2-3; TRBD1 matches 8 bases. The V and J ends lost 4 bases and 6 bases, in that order; junction bases with no gene match: 15. Germline V gene sequence: CDR1 MNHNS, CDR2 SASEGT. This CDR3 contains 17 residues. CDR3 nucleotides: TGTGCCAGCAGTGCGCTGGGGGCCGGGACAGGCCGTGATACGCAGTATTTT. It translates to CASSALGAGTGRDTQYF.

V and J are TRBV6-2 or TRBV6-3 and TRBJ1-2, with a weak D call TRBD1 (5 bases). Germline CDR1 reads MNHEY; CDR2 reads SVGEGT. CDR3 length: 16 amino acids. The V end lost 6 bases, the J end lost 0 bases, and 17 bases lay between the germline ends. Here the CDR3 DNA reads TGTGCCAGCAGCCCTCTATGGGGGGAATCTAACTATGGCTACACCTTC. This gives the protein CASSPLWGESNYGYTF.

The chain combines TRBV7-9 with TRBJ1-1; D may be TRBD1 (6 bases). V lost 1 base and J 0 bases, leaving 6 bases between the germline ends. The CDR3 is 14 residues long. Germline V lookup: CDR1 SEHNR, CDR2 FQNEAQ (reference sequence). This chain's CDR3 is CASSLGDMNTEAFF. CDR3 in DNA: TGTGCCAGCAGCTTAGGGGACATGAACACTGAAGCTTTCTTT.

In its sample, this clone was seen once. The gene calls are TRBV19 and TRBJ1-1; the D gene is possibly TRBD1 (5 bases). Per germline, CDR1 LNHDA and CDR2 SQIVND (reference sequence). The V gene lost 1 base and the J gene lost 2 bases, with 8 bases spanning the gap. The CDR3 sequence is 14 residues long. The CDR3 here is CASSIARVNTEAFF. Here the CDR3 DNA reads TGTGCCAGTAGTATAGCCAGGGTAAACACTGAAGCTTTCTTT.

A single count supports this clone. V and J are TRBV29-1 and TRBJ2-1; TRBD1 agrees at 9 bases. The CDR3 has 16 residues. The germline V gene has CDR1 SQVTM and CDR2 ANQGSEA. The J segment lost 6 bases and the V segment lost 3 bases, leaving 12 bases of the junction unmatched. The CDR3 region is CSVDLSGTGPFNEQFF. CDR3 coding DNA: TGCAGCGTTGACTTGTCGGGGACAGGGCCGTTCAATGAGCAGTTCTTC.

The J gene is TRBJ1-1, the V gene TRBV12-3 or TRBV12-4; D possibly corresponds to TRBD1 (6 bases). CDR3 length: 12 amino acids. The ends were cut back, 7 bases at V and 6 bases at J, with 12 bases in the middle. CDR3 protein: CASNQQGPEAFF. The CDR3 nucleotides read TGTGCCAGCAACCAACAGGGACCTGAAGCTTTCTTT.

CDR3 in amino acids: CASSARTVGSYEQYF. DNA of the CDR3: TGTGCCAGCAGCGCGAGGACAGTTGGGTCCTACGAGCAGTACTTC. The chain combines TRBV3-1 (or the pseudogene TRBV3-2) with TRBJ2-7, with D perhaps matching TRBD1 (6 bases). V was clipped by 5 bases and J by 1 base, with 15 bases between them. CDR3 length: 15 amino acids. Per the germline V gene, CDR1 is LGHDT and CDR2 is YNNKEL (reference sequence).

The chain links TRBV6-5 to TRBJ1-5; D unclear. Germline V gene lookup returns CDR1 MNHEY and CDR2 SVGAGI. Trimming cost V 5 bases and J 4 bases, with 6 bases left between them. The CDR3 consists of 12 residues. CDR3 in amino acids: CASSNGNQPQHF. The CDR3 bases are TGTGCCAGCAGTAATGGGAATCAGCCCCAGCATTTT.

The chain joins TRBV2 to TRBJ1-6; unclear D gene. The V end lost 2 bases, the J end lost 14 bases, and 13 bases lay between the germline ends. The CDR3 spans 13 residues. CDR1 and CDR2 from the germline V gene are SNHLY and FYNNEI. The CDR3 DNA reads as TGTGCCAGCAGTGAATCCCAGGATGGGGCCCTCCACTTT. It translates to CASSESQDGALHF.

This sequence joins TRBV10-3 and TRBJ1-2; 10 bases match TRBD1. This CDR3 contains 17 residues. V shed 1 base, J shed 1 base, and the junction held 6 bases outside the gene matches. Germline loops: CDR1 ENHRY, CDR2 SYGVKD. CDR3 sequence (DNA): TGTGCCATCAGTGAGTTAAAGACAGGGGGCTTTAACTATGGCTACACCTTC. As protein: CAISELKTGGFNYGYTF.